The 28 T cell receptor beta chains reported below all come from one sample, sequenced in a study of shared clonotypes between healthy human individuals. The protocol was immunoSEQ multiplex PCR, while the TCRdb copy is restricted to in-frame clones and leaves out a portion. The sample has about 2.4 million clones, over 85% seen once. The sequenced material came from naive CD4+ T cells from PBMCs. Subset given: CD45RA+ positively selected. The receptors were gathered from a man in his late teens or twenties in good health. Some clones in this sample may be carry-over from other donors' samples.

This sequence joins TRBV30 and TRBJ2-2, with D perhaps TRBD1 or TRBD2 (5 bases each). The CDR3 contains 15 residues. Per the germline V gene, CDR1 is GTSNPN and CDR2 is SVGIG (reference sequence). Trimming pared 1 base from V and 5 bases from J, leaving 14 bases between. CDR3 in amino acids: CAWSATSGGTGELFF. Here the CDR3 DNA reads TGTGCCTGGAGTGCGACCTCTGGGGGAACCGGGGAGCTGTTTTTT.

V is TRBV9 and J is TRBJ1-2; D is unresolved. The CDR3 contains 14 residues. Germline CDR1 SGDLS, CDR2 YYNGEE. Trimming removed 1 base from V and 1 base from J, with 8 bases in between. The CDR3 sequence is CASSVQGFNYGYTF. In nucleotides, the CDR3 is TGTGCCAGCAGCGTACAAGGGTTTAACTATGGCTACACCTTC.

Concerning this clone itself: The same CDR3 arises from other DNA sequences in this sample as well. The CDR3 loop is CASRSTGTDTQYF. Here the CDR3 DNA reads TGTGCCAGCAGATCGACAGGCACAGATACGCAGTATTTT. The chain is built from TRBV28 and TRBJ2-3, with D tentatively TRBD1 (5 bases). Germline assignment: CDR1 MDHEN and CDR2 SYDVKM. Deletions cut 6 bases from V and 1 base from J, with 8 bases between. CDR3 length: 13 residues.

The J gene is TRBJ2-5, the V gene TRBV27; the D call may be TRBD1 or TRBD2 (5 bases each). V lost 6 bases to trimming and J lost 2 bases, with 13 bases between them. This CDR3 spans 14 amino acids. CDR1 and CDR2 (germline): MNHEY, SMNVEV (reference sequence). The chain's CDR3 is CASSFRDQQETQYF. The CDR3 DNA reads as TGTGCCAGCAGCTTCCGGGACCAACAAGAGACCCAGTACTTC.

V is TRBV11-2 and J is TRBJ2-6, with D uncertain. The CDR3 has 14 amino acids. CDR1 is SGHAT, CDR2 FQNNGV, per germline. Deletions cut 4 bases from V and 7 bases from J, with 11 bases between. CDR3 DNA: TGTGCCAGCAGCTGGTGGGCAGTAGCCAACGTCCTGACTTTC. Translating gives CASSWWAVANVLTF.

This clone came up once. The genes are TRBV6-1 and TRBJ2-7; D gene unclear. This CDR3 has 13 residues. Trimming stripped 3 bases from V and 0 bases from J, with 6 bases between. Germline V gives CDR1 MNHNS, CDR2 SASEGT. The CDR3 DNA sequence: TGTGCCAGCAGTGAGCCGGACTCCTACGAGCAGTACTTC. Protein product: CASSEPDSYEQYF.

Worth noting for this clone: Other DNA sequences of this sample code for an identical CDR3. The CDR3 region is CASSGNQPQHF. The CDR3 coding sequence is TGTGCCAGCAGTGGAAATCAGCCCCAGCATTTT. The rearrangement joins TRBV28 to TRBJ1-5; D call uncertain. Germline V gene lookup returns CDR1 MDHEN and CDR2 SYDVKM. V was shortened by 5 bases and J by 4 bases, with 3 bases between the two germline ends. This CDR3 is built from 11 residues.

This clone was seen just once. The chain combines TRBV2 with TRBJ2-3; D may be TRBD1 or TRBD2 (6 bases each). V was pared by 2 bases and J by 3 bases, with 12 bases between. The CDR3 loop spans 15 amino acids. Germline V CDR1 and CDR2: SNHLY, FYNNEI. The CDR3 DNA reads TGTGCCAGCAGTGAAAGAAGGGGGGCGACAGATACGCAGTATTTT. Protein: CASSERRGATDTQYF.

Note on this clone: A junction boundary mismatches the germline segment, possibly from a read error. V usage is TRBV5-5 and J usage is TRBJ2-7; 9 positions agree with TRBD1. Germline CDR1 is SGHKS and CDR2 is YYEKEE (reference sequence). The CDR3 totals 12 residues. As DNA, the CDR3 is TGTGCCAGCAGCTTGGTGTCATGGGACAGGGTTTTC. Translation: CASSLVSWDRVF.

A remark on this clone: This CDR3 is also generated by other DNA sequences in the sample. The DNA for the CDR3 is TGTGCCAGCAGTCGCGGACAGGGCTACGAGCAGTACTTC. Amino acid sequence: CASSRGQGYEQYF. The rearrangement links TRBV5-4 to TRBJ2-7, with 8 nucleotides matching TRBD1. The germline gives CDR1 SGHNT, CDR2 YYREEE (reference sequence). The CDR3 sequence is 13 residues long. V lost 5 bases, J lost 3 bases, and 4 bases stayed unmatched.

V and J are TRBV27 and TRBJ2-7; no reliable D call. V shed 3 bases and J shed 4 bases, with 13 bases lying between them. There are 14 residues in the CDR3. From germline, CDR1 is MNHEY and CDR2 SMNVEV (reference sequence). The CDR3 region has the DNA TGTGCCAGCAGTTTTAAGGGTTTGGGGTACGAGCAGTACTTC. Protein: CASSFKGLGYEQYF.

This CDR3 is CASSTDRVRTEAFF. The CDR3 coding sequence is TGTGCCAGCAGTACGGACAGGGTACGCACTGAAGCTTTCTTT. The rearrangement joins TRBV6-1 to TRBJ1-1; 8 bases map to TRBD1. Germline values: CDR1 MNHNS, CDR2 SASEGT. J lost 4 bases, V lost 5 bases, and 6 bases had no gene match. The CDR3 has 14 residues.

The J gene is TRBJ2-7, the V gene TRBV6-6; D is unresolved. The CDR3 extends over 12 amino acids. The germline V gene has CDR1 MNHNY and CDR2 SVGAGI (reference sequence). V lost 11 bases to trimming and J lost 3 bases, with 14 bases between them. Written as DNA, the CDR3 is TGTGCCTCCCTAGGGTTCCACTACGAGCAGTACTTC. Its protein product is CASLGFHYEQYF.

This sequence joins TRBV6-6 and TRBJ2-5; 8 bases fit TRBD2. The germline V gene encodes CDR1 MNHNY and CDR2 SVGAGI (reference sequence). The CDR3 length is 13 residues. V shed 2 bases, J shed 5 bases, and the junction held 1 base outside the gene matches. The CDR3 DNA sequence: TGTGCCAGCAGTTACCCGGGGGGGGAGACCCAGTACTTC. Protein sequence: CASSYPGGETQYF.

The chain employs TRBV19 and TRBJ2-2, with TRBD2 matching over 7 bases. The V gene end was trimmed by 3 bases and the J gene end by 5 bases; junction bases not matched to a gene: 9. There are 16 residues in the CDR3. Germline-derived CDR1 and CDR2 are LNHDA and SQIVND (reference sequence). The CDR3 is CASSIWRGGNTGELFF. The CDR3 DNA sequence: TGTGCCAGTAGTATCTGGAGGGGAGGGAATACCGGGGAGCTGTTTTTT. Drawing the rest from reference TRBV19 and TRBJ2-2, the complete variable domain is DGGITQSPKYLFRKEGQNVTLSCEQNLNHDAMYWYRQDPGQGLRLIYYSQIVNDFQKGDIAEGYSVSREKKESFPLTVTSAQKNPTAFYLCASSIWRGGNTGELFFGEGSRLTVL.

This clone was picked up one time. The V gene is TRBV4-1, the J gene TRBJ2-4, with 7 bases identical to TRBD2. The trim removed 0 bases at V and 5 bases at J, leaving 7 bases unmatched. The CDR3 loop spans 16 amino acids. Per germline, CDR1 MGHRA and CDR2 YSYEKL. The CDR3 bases are TGCGCCAGCAGCCAAGAGCAGGCTAGCGGACAAAACATTCAGTACTTC. This codes for CASSQEQASGQNIQYF.

This clone showed up just a few times. V usage is TRBV5-1 and J usage is TRBJ1-1; a weak D match, TRBD1 (6 bases). This CDR3 has 14 amino acids. Germline V gene sequence: CDR1 SGHRS, CDR2 YFSETQ. Trimming took 4 bases from V and 5 from J, leaving 15 bases between them. In nucleotides, the CDR3 is TGCGCCAGCAGCCAACAGGGAGATAGGACTGAAGCTTTCTTT. Translating gives CASSQQGDRTEAFF.

V is TRBV5-1 and J is TRBJ2-7; D may be TRBD2 (6 bases). Germline V lookup: CDR1 SGHRS, CDR2 YFSETQ. The CDR3 has 12 amino acids. V was clipped by 3 bases and J by 7 bases, with 11 bases between them. CDR3 sequence reads: CASSSEGREQYF. As DNA, the CDR3 is TGCGCCAGCAGCTCGGAGGGACGGGAGCAGTACTTC.

The chain joins TRBV5-1 to TRBJ2-1; 8 bases fit TRBD2. Germline CDR1 is SGHRS and CDR2 is YFSETQ. Trimming removed 2 bases from V and 3 bases from J; junction bases left unmatched: 1. The CDR3 is 14 residues long. The CDR3 is CASSFGTSYNEQFF. CDR3 DNA sequence: TGCGCCAGCAGCTTTGGGACTAGCTACAATGAGCAGTTCTTC.

This clone was detected once. The sample has other DNA sequences that encode this CDR3 too. The chain has TRBV6-5 and TRBJ1-5; no definite D call. The CDR3 spans 14 residues. Germline CDR1 is MNHEY and CDR2 is SVGAGI. V was clipped by 2 bases and J by 0 bases, with 5 bases between them. CDR3 sequence reads: CASSYSNSNQPQHF. CDR3 nucleotide sequence: TGTGCCAGCAGTTACAGTAATAGCAATCAGCCCCAGCATTTT.

The rearrangement links TRBV5-6 to TRBJ2-7; D is undetermined. V was trimmed by 0 bases and J by 3 bases, leaving 10 bases between them. In germline, CDR1 is SGHDT, CDR2 YYEEEE. The CDR3 spans 14 residues. The CDR3 DNA sequence: TGTGCCAGCAGCTTGGGGTGGTCTTTCTACGAGCAGTACTTC. This translates into CASSLGWSFYEQYF.

This clone was observed once. This chain joins TRBV5-4 and TRBJ2-1; D call uncertain. V dropped 4 bases and J dropped 3 bases, with 11 bases sitting between them. The CDR3 is made up of 14 amino acids. Per the germline V gene, CDR1 is SGHNT and CDR2 is YYREEE (reference sequence). CDR3 sequence (DNA): TGTGCCAGCAGCAACCCTCTTAGCTACAATGAGCAGTTCTTC. Translation: CASSNPLSYNEQFF.

For the CDR3, the DNA is TGTGCCAGCAGCGTAGGACTAGCGGGAGGGAACTCCTACGAGCAGTACTTC. As protein: CASSVGLAGGNSYEQYF. The rearrangement joins TRBV9 to TRBJ2-7, with 14 bases that match TRBD2. CDR1 is SGDLS and CDR2 is YYNGEE in the germline V gene. The junction had 2 bases not matched to a gene; V was cut back by 0 bases and J by 0 bases. The CDR3 loop spans 17 amino acids.

V usage is TRBV18 and J usage is TRBJ1-4; D call uncertain. The CDR3 covers 14 residues. V was pared by 0 bases and J by 11 bases, with 13 bases between. Germline V gene data show CDR1 as KGHSH and CDR2 as LQKENI. This CDR3 is CASSPPREGSKLFF. The CDR3, as DNA: TGTGCCAGCTCACCACCGAGGGAAGGCAGCAAACTGTTTTTT.

This chain uses TRBV7-9 with TRBJ2-1, with a tentative D call TRBD2 (6 bases). V was clipped by 2 bases and J by 2 bases, with 10 bases between them. This CDR3 comprises 15 residues. The V gene's germline CDR1 is SEHNR and CDR2 FQNEAQ (reference sequence). For the CDR3, the DNA is TGTGCCAGCAGCTTATGGGGACTTCCCTACAATGAGCAGTTCTTC. Encoded protein: CASSLWGLPYNEQFF.

V is TRBV28 and J is TRBJ2-3, with 12 bases fitting TRBD2. This CDR3 has 16 residues. The germline V gene encodes CDR1 MDHEN and CDR2 SYDVKM. V was clipped by 6 bases and J by 3 bases; unmatched bases: 7. CDR3 in DNA: TGTGCCAGCAGGGGGGCTAGCGGGAGGGTTACAGATACGCAGTATTTT. This gives the protein CASRGASGRVTDTQYF.

The V gene is TRBV30, the J gene TRBJ2-5; D uncertain. This CDR3 region has 11 residues. With 2 bases removed from V and 4 bases from J, the gap between germline ends came to 5 bases. Germline V gene sequence: CDR1 GTSNPN, CDR2 SVGIG (reference sequence). The CDR3 loop reads CAWSLGETQYF. For the CDR3, the DNA is TGTGCCTGGAGTCTCGGAGAGACCCAGTACTTC.

The V and J genes are TRBV7-2 and TRBJ1-1; D is uncertain. Per the germline V gene, CDR1 is SGHTA and CDR2 is FQGNSA. V lost 0 bases, J lost 2 bases, and 10 bases lay in between. This CDR3 comprises 15 residues. The CDR3 sequence: CASSLAQSRNTEAFF. DNA of the CDR3: TGTGCCAGCAGCTTAGCGCAATCCCGAAACACTGAAGCTTTCTTT. Based on the CDR3 plus reference TRBV7-2 and TRBJ1-1, the full variable domain is GAGVSQSPSNKVTEKGKDVELRCDPISGHTALYWYRQSLGQGLEFLIYFQGNSAPDKSGLPSDRFSAERTGGSVSTLTIQRTQQEDSAVYLCASSLAQSRNTEAFFGQGTRLTVV.